Below, 15 T cell receptor beta chains from the same sample are listed, as sequenced in a study of blood T cell repertoires in COVID-19. This table comes from immunoSEQ multiplex PCR, and its TCRdb copy is limited to in-frame clones, with some not included. The sample contains 160,000 or so clones, around 87% of which appear only once. The sequenced sample was peripheral blood. These receptors all stem from a woman in her 70s with COVID-19, enrolled during active disease.

In its sample, this clone was seen a few times. The chain is built from TRBV10-1 and TRBJ1-5; D is ambiguous. Trimming cost V 3 bases and J 0 bases, with 6 bases left between them. The CDR3 is 14 amino acids. CDR1 and CDR2 from the germline V gene are WNHNN and SYGVQD (reference sequence). The CDR3 nucleotides are TGCGCCAGCAGTGATGGGAGTAGCAATCAGCCCCAGCATTTT. Residues: CASSDGSSNQPQHF.

The genes are TRBV15 and TRBJ1-6; D unresolved. The germline V gene encodes CDR1 LNHNV and CDR2 YYDKDF (reference sequence). V lost 1 base and J 5 bases, leaving 9 bases between the germline ends. The CDR3 length is 15 residues. CDR3 coding DNA: TGTGCCACCAGCAGAGGTACAGCAAATAATTCACCCCTCCACTTT. The encoded protein is CATSRGTANNSPLHF. Full variable domain (outside the CDR3, taken from reference TRBV15 and TRBJ1-6): DAMVIQNPRYQVTQFGKPVTLSCSQTLNHNVMYWYQQKSSQAPKLLFHYYDKDFNNEADTPDNFQSRRPNTSFCFLDIRSPGLGDTAMYLCATSRGTANNSPLHFGNGTRLTVT.

This clone has more than one count but fewer than ten. The DNA of the CDR3 is TGTGCCAGCAGTCACGGGGACAGGGCATCTTATGGCTACACCTTC. As protein: CASSHGDRASYGYTF. The chain carries TRBV27 and TRBJ1-2; 9 bases fit TRBD1. The germline gives CDR1 MNHEY, CDR2 SMNVEV (reference sequence). The CDR3 consists of 15 residues. V trimming: 5 bases; J trimming: 5 bases; junction bases outside the gene matches: 9.

This chain joins TRBV29-1 and TRBJ2-2, with D unresolved. V was shortened by 0 bases and J by 4 bases, with 3 bases between the two germline ends. Germline V gene lookup returns CDR1 SQVTM and CDR2 ANQGSEA. CDR3 length: 12 residues. The CDR3 DNA is TGCAGCGTTGAAGATCTCACCGGGGAGCTGTTTTTT. It translates to CSVEDLTGELFF.

The gene calls are TRBV11-2 and TRBJ2-6; D remains unclear. The CDR3 has 15 amino acids. Germline CDR1 SGHAT, CDR2 FQNNGV. Trimming took off 6 bases at V and 0 bases at J, with 9 bases between the two ends. The CDR3 DNA is TGTGCCAGCAGAGCCCCGGGCTCTGGGGCCAACGTCCTGACTTTC. Residues: CASRAPGSGANVLTF.

This clone occurred once. This chain uses TRBV29-1 with TRBJ1-2, with a possible D match to TRBD1 (5 bases). CDR1 is SQVTM, CDR2 ANQGSEA, per germline. V lost 0 bases and J 2 bases, leaving 16 bases between the germline ends. CDR3 length: 16 amino acids. The CDR3 region has the DNA TGCAGCGTTGAAGACCCCCCGCCGGGGGGAAACTATGGCTACACCTTC. It specifies CSVEDPPPGGNYGYTF.

V is TRBV11-2 and J is TRBJ2-5; 7 bases are shared with TRBD1. V lost 5 bases, J lost 5 bases, and 14 bases stayed unmatched. Germline V gene lookup returns CDR1 SGHAT and CDR2 FQNNGV. The CDR3 spans 16 residues. CDR3 DNA sequence: TGTGCCAGCAGCCTTTTTTATACAGGGGCAGGGGAGACCCAGTACTTC. It encodes CASSLFYTGAGETQYF.

The V and J genes are TRBV13 and TRBJ1-4, with D possibly being TRBD1 (5 bases). Germline CDR1 PRHDT, CDR2 FYEKMQ (reference sequence). The CDR3 length is 15 residues. V lost 2 bases and J lost 6, with 13 bases in between. CDR3 nucleotides: TGTGCCAGCAGCTTAAATTTGGCAGGGTATGAAAAACTGTTTTTT. Amino acid sequence: CASSLNLAGYEKLFF.

J is TRBJ2-5 and V is TRBV13, with 11 nucleotides matching TRBD1. From germline, CDR1 is PRHDT and CDR2 FYEKMQ (reference sequence). V trimming: 3 bases; J trimming: 1 base; junction bases outside the gene matches: 16. The CDR3 spans 20 residues. The CDR3 region is CASSFRMGTGGFMAQETQYF. The CDR3 coding sequence is TGTGCCAGCAGCTTTCGGATGGGGACAGGGGGTTTTATGGCCCAAGAGACCCAGTACTTC.

The chain combines TRBV28 with TRBJ1-1; D uncertain. The CDR3 covers 13 residues. Germline V gene lookup returns CDR1 MDHEN and CDR2 SYDVKM. Trimming removed 7 bases at V and 4 bases at J, with 13 bases between. The CDR3 spells CASIPSVGTEAFF. The CDR3 bases are TGTGCCAGCATCCCCTCGGTCGGCACTGAAGCTTTCTTT.

This chain joins TRBV7-9 and TRBJ1-4; D unclear. Looked up from germline, CDR1 is SEHNR and CDR2 is FQNEAQ (reference sequence). The CDR3 covers 14 residues. Between the trimmed V and J ends, which lost 1 base and 4 bases, there was a span of 7 bases. The CDR3 sequence is CASSLVRSNEKLFF. DNA for the CDR3: TGTGCCAGCAGCTTAGTCAGAAGTAATGAAAAACTGTTTTTT. The whole variable domain, filled in from reference TRBV7-9 and TRBJ1-4, reads DTGVSQNPRHKITKRGQNVTFRCDPISEHNRLYWYRQTLGQGPEFLTYFQNEAQLEKSRLLSDRFSAERPKGSFSTLEIQRTEQGDSAMYLCASSLVRSNEKLFFGSGTQLSVL.

The chain couples TRBV6-5 to TRBJ2-5, with 8 bases fitting TRBD1. V lost 4 bases, J lost 5 bases, and 9 bases stayed unmatched. Germline CDR1 MNHEY, CDR2 SVGAGI. This CDR3 is 15 amino acids long. Here the CDR3 DNA reads TGTGCCAGCAGTTCCCGCGACAGGGGAAACGAGACCCAGTACTTC. Translated, it gives CASSSRDRGNETQYF.

J is TRBJ1-2 and V is TRBV6-5; 8 nucleotides match TRBD1. The CDR3 runs 14 residues. Trimming cost V 6 bases and J 6 bases; bases outside gene matches: 9. CDR1 and CDR2 (germline): MNHEY, SVGAGI. CDR3 protein: CASRRQGANNGYTF. The CDR3 nucleotides are TGTGCCAGCAGACGCCAGGGGGCAAATAATGGCTACACCTTC.

J is TRBJ2-7 and V is TRBV2; tentative D call: TRBD1 (6 bases). The germline CDR1 and CDR2 sequences are SNHLY and FYNNEI. V was shortened by 7 bases and J by 2 bases, with 15 bases between the two germline ends. There are 14 residues in the CDR3. As DNA, the CDR3 is TGTGCCAGCACGAGGACAGTTCTAACCTACGAGCAGTACTTC. Its translation: CASTRTVLTYEQYF.

This chain connects TRBV3-1 (or the pseudogene TRBV3-2) to TRBJ2-3; 13 nucleotides agree with TRBD2. With 4 bases clipped from V and 5 bases from J, the junction kept 3 bases outside the gene matches. CDR3 length: 15 residues. Germline assignment: CDR1 LGHDT and CDR2 YNNKEL (reference sequence). CDR3 amino acids: CASSPLAGGLDTQYF. In nucleotides, the CDR3 is TGTGCCAGCAGCCCACTAGCGGGGGGGCTAGATACGCAGTATTTT.